These 11 T cell receptor beta chains were all obtained from the same sample, sequenced in a study of Ad26.COV2.S vaccination and SARS-CoV-2 variants. Treatment described: around 19 received Ad26.COV2.S at low or high dose, single or two shots; 5 received placebo; per-sample allocation not given. Day 63 following the first vaccine or placebo injection was when the samples were taken. Clones were read by immunoSEQ multiplex PCR, and TCRdb kept only the in-frame ones, dropping some. The sample records around 340,000 clones, around 90% being singletons. Sequencing was performed on peripheral blood, taken in a trial of Ad26.COV2.S vaccine versus placebo. The receptors shown here come from a person between 18 and 65 years old who received the Ad26.COV2.S COVID-19 vaccine or a placebo.

The rearrangement links TRBV15 to TRBJ2-7, with 7 bases that match TRBD1. V trimming: 1 base; J trimming: 4 bases; junction bases outside the gene matches: 16. Per the germline V gene, CDR1 is LNHNV and CDR2 is YYDKDF (reference sequence). The CDR3 consists of 18 residues. The CDR3 loop is CATSRAWAGQGDKYEQYF. The CDR3 DNA follows: TGTGCCACCAGCAGAGCTTGGGCTGGGCAGGGGGATAAGTACGAGCAGTACTTC.

The chain has TRBV7-3 and TRBJ2-5, with D hard to call. V was clipped by 2 bases and J by 5 bases, with 9 bases between them. The CDR3 contains 13 residues. In germline, CDR1 is SGHTA, CDR2 FQGTGA. In DNA, the CDR3 is TGTGCCAGCAGCTTATCCGGATCGGAGACCCAGTACTTC. Translation gives CASSLSGSETQYF.

This chain uses TRBV7-2 with TRBJ1-5; D may be TRBD1 (5 bases). Germline V gives CDR1 SGHTA, CDR2 FQGNSA. The CDR3 covers 13 residues. Trimming stripped 7 bases from V and 4 bases from J, with 11 bases between. CDR3 in amino acids: CASTLDRNQPQHF. The CDR3 DNA reads TGTGCCAGCACCCTCGACAGAAATCAGCCCCAGCATTTT. Using reference TRBV7-2 and TRBJ1-5 for the parts outside the CDR3, the full variable domain is GAGVSQSPSNKVTEKGKDVELRCDPISGHTALYWYRQSLGQGLEFLIYFQGNSAPDKSGLPSDRFSAERTGGSVSTLTIQRTQQEDSAVYLCASTLDRNQPQHFGDGTRLSIL.

This chain connects TRBV7-9 to TRBJ2-7; D gene ambiguous. Germline CDR1 SEHNR, CDR2 FQNEAQ (reference sequence). V lost 1 base to trimming and J lost 5 bases, with 18 bases between them. This CDR3 has 16 amino acids. The CDR3 nucleotides are TGTGCCAGCAGCTTAGGTCTCCTGATCGATTCACACGAGCAGTACTTC. Encoded protein: CASSLGLLIDSHEQYF. Full variable domain (rest looked up from reference TRBV7-9 and TRBJ2-7): DTGVSQNPRHKITKRGQNVTFRCDPISEHNRLYWYRQTLGQGPEFLTYFQNEAQLEKSRLLSDRFSAERPKGSFSTLEIQRTEQGDSAMYLCASSLGLLIDSHEQYFGPGTRLTVT.

J is TRBJ1-2 and V is TRBV28; D gene ambiguous. Per the germline V gene, CDR1 is MDHEN and CDR2 is SYDVKM. The CDR3 spans 13 residues. V was cut by 2 bases and J by 7 bases, with 11 bases left in between. CDR3 nucleotides: TGTGCCAGCAGTTTAGTAAAGGGTTTTGGCTACACCTTC. Encoded protein: CASSLVKGFGYTF.

The chain is built from TRBV4-1 and TRBJ2-1; D is possibly TRBD1 or TRBD2 (6 bases each). The CDR3 spans 16 residues. V was cut by 4 bases and J by 5 bases, with 18 bases left in between. Germline CDR1 MGHRA, CDR2 YSYEKL. The CDR3 reads CASSPRGQVTDNEQFF. DNA of the CDR3: TGCGCCAGCAGCCCACGGGGGCAGGTAACAGACAATGAGCAGTTCTTC.

This chain connects TRBV19 to TRBJ1-5; tentative D call: TRBD1 (5 bases). The CDR3 is 14 amino acids. Trimming shortened V by 6 bases and J by 4 bases, and 13 bases separated the two germline ends. Germline V gene lookup returns CDR1 LNHDA and CDR2 SQIVND (reference sequence). The DNA of the CDR3 is TGTGCCAGTAGAGAGGGGCTGGGAAATCAGCCCCAGCATTTT. As protein: CASREGLGNQPQHF.

This clone came up a few times. V usage is TRBV30 and J usage is TRBJ1-5; no clear D gene. CDR1 and CDR2 (germline): GTSNPN, SVGIG (reference sequence). V was trimmed by 0 bases and J by 2 bases, leaving 14 bases between them. This CDR3 comprises 16 residues. CDR3 coding DNA: TGTGCCTGGAGTGTAGGAGGTGAGGTCGGCAATCAGCCCCAGCATTTT. This gives the protein CAWSVGGEVGNQPQHF.

The chain is built from TRBV28 and TRBJ1-4, with D uncertain. This CDR3 has 15 residues. The V end lost 6 bases, the J end lost 0 bases, and 11 bases lay between the germline ends. Germline lookup yields CDR1 MDHEN and CDR2 SYDVKM. CDR3 nucleotide sequence: TGTGCCAGCAGCCTGAGGCTTGCAACTAATGAAAAACTGTTTTTT. This codes for CASSLRLATNEKLFF.

The CDR3 DNA reads TGTGCCAGCAACCCACTTTCTAGGGGGGCAGCTTTCTTT. It translates to CASNPLSRGAAFF. This chain connects TRBV5-5 to TRBJ1-1, with TRBD1 as a possible D gene (6 bases). V dropped 6 bases and J dropped 10 bases, with 19 bases sitting between them. Germline CDR1 reads SGHKS; CDR2 reads YYEKEE (reference sequence). This CDR3 is built from 13 residues.

The rearrangement joins TRBV6-1 to TRBJ2-3; tentative D call: TRBD2 (5 bases). With 4 bases removed from V and 7 bases from J, the gap between germline ends came to 12 bases. CDR1 MNHNS and CDR2 SASEGT come from the germline V gene. This CDR3 region has 13 residues. The CDR3 loop is CASSAVGVNTQYF. Here the CDR3 DNA reads TGTGCCAGCAGTGCCGTCGGGGTGAATACGCAGTATTTT.